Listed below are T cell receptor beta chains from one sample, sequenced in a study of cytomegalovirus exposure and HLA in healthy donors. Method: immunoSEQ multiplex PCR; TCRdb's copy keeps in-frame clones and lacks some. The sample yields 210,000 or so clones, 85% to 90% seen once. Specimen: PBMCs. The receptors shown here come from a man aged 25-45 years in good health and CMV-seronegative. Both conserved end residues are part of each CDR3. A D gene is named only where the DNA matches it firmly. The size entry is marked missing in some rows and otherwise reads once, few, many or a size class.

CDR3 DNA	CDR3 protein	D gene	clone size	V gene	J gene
TGTGCCAGCAGCAAAGTAAATATACTCCGACAGGTCCTGTACACCTACGAGCAGTACTTC	CASSKVNILRQVLYTYEQYF	NA	once	TRBV21-1	TRBJ2-7
TGTGCCAGCTCACCGAGAGATAGCCAAGAGACCCAGTACTTC	CASSPRDSQETQYF	NA	NA	TRBV18	TRBJ2-5
TGCAGCGTCGGACCACTCGAGGCAGGGGCTTACGAGCAGTACTTC	CSVGPLEAGAYEQYF	NA	NA	TRBV29-1	TRBJ2-7
TGTGCCAGCAGCTTCCCCCCCAGGGGCTACGAGCAGTACTTC	CASSFPPRGYEQYF	NA	NA	TRBV7-2	TRBJ2-7
TGTGCCAGCAGTCGGACAGGGAACACCGGGGAGCTGTTTTTT	CASSRTGNTGELFF	TRBD1	NA	TRBV28	TRBJ2-2
TGTGCCAGCAGCGTAGCTCCCGGACTAGCGCTAGAGCAGTTCTTC	CASSVAPGLALEQFF	TRBD2	once	TRBV9	TRBJ2-1
TGTGCCAGCAGCTTGGCCGGGGGGCCTAACTATGGCTACACCTTC	CASSLAGGPNYGYTF	NA	NA	TRBV5-4	TRBJ1-2
TGCGCCAGCTCATTTTTCCCAGGGACAGGCACAGATACGCAGTATTTT	CASSFFPGTGTDTQYF	TRBD1	NA	TRBV5-1	TRBJ2-3
TGTGCCAGCAGCTTGCCCCAGGGAACCCCTTTGAGGAGCAATCAGCCCCAGCATTTT	CASSLPQGTPLRSNQPQHF	NA	few	TRBV5-5	TRBJ1-5
TGTGCCAGTAGTACGACTAGCGGGAGGGCCCCCCCACACAATGAGCAGTTCTTC	CASSTTSGRAPPHNEQFF	TRBD2	few	TRBV19	TRBJ2-1
TGTGCCACCCGGACAGGGGAGTCCTATGGCTACACCTTC	CATRTGESYGYTF	TRBD1	NA	TRBV19	TRBJ1-2
TGTGCCAGCAGTCTCATGAGGACAGGTGACTATGGCTACACCTTC	CASSLMRTGDYGYTF	TRBD1	NA	TRBV28	TRBJ1-2
TGTGCCAGCAACCAATACGGGACAGGACAAGAGACCCAGTACTTC	CASNQYGTGQETQYF	TRBD1	NA	TRBV28	TRBJ2-5
TGTGCCAGCAGTAAGCCCAGACAGGGGGTTTACGAGCAGTACTTC	CASSKPRQGVYEQYF	TRBD1	few	TRBV28	TRBJ2-7
TGTGCCAGCAGCGCTGAGCGGGGACGGGATAACAATGAGCAGTTCTTC	CASSAERGRDNNEQFF	TRBD2	NA	TRBV9	TRBJ2-1
TGTGCCAGCAGTTACTCAGGACAGGAACAAGAGACCCAGTACTTC	CASSYSGQEQETQYF	TRBD1	NA	TRBV6-5	TRBJ2-5
TGCGCCAGCAGCCAAGGAGCCAGGGTAGGCACTGAAGCTTTCTTT	CASSQGARVGTEAFF	NA	NA	TRBV4-3	TRBJ1-1
TGTGCCGGGCAGGGTATTGTGGGTTCACCCCTCCACTTT	CAGQGIVGSPLHF	NA	NA	TRBV30	TRBJ1-6
TGCGCCAGCAGCTCGGGACAGGGGGTCATAGATACGCAGTATTTT	CASSSGQGVIDTQYF	TRBD1	NA	TRBV5-1	TRBJ2-3
TGTGCCAGCAGTTTACAGTGGATGAACACTGAAGCTTTCTTT	CASSLQWMNTEAFF	NA	NA	TRBV6-1	TRBJ1-1
TGTGCCAGCAGCTCCGGGACTAGCGGGGGAGGTGAGCAGTTCTTC	CASSSGTSGGGEQFF	TRBD2	NA	TRBV11-1	TRBJ2-1
TGCGCCAGCGCGCCTCCCGGACAGGGAACAGATACGCAGTATTTT	CASAPPGQGTDTQYF	TRBD1	NA	TRBV10-1	TRBJ2-3
TGTGCCAGCAAGGCAGGGGTGAACACTGAAGCTTTCTTT	CASKAGVNTEAFF	NA	NA	TRBV6-5	TRBJ1-1
TGTGCCAGCAGCTTATCCGGGACCTACGAGCAGTACTTC	CASSLSGTYEQYF	NA	NA	TRBV7-9	TRBJ2-7
TGTGCCAGCAGCTTAGCATCTAGCGGGGGGGCCTACAATGAGCAGTTCTTC	CASSLASSGGAYNEQFF	TRBD2	NA	TRBV7-2	TRBJ2-1
TGCGCCAGCAGACATACTAGCGGGGGGGCCACCGGGGAGCTGTTTTTT	CASRHTSGGATGELFF	TRBD2	NA	TRBV4-3	TRBJ2-2
TGCGCCAGCAGCCATCGCGGTGCCACCACCGGGGAGCAGTACTTC	CASSHRGATTGEQYF	NA	NA	TRBV4-1	TRBJ2-7
TGCGCCAGCAGCCAATCGACAGGGGAGGGGGGCCTCTACGAGCAGTACTTC	CASSQSTGEGGLYEQYF	NA	NA	TRBV4-1	TRBJ2-7
TGTGCCAGCAGCTTCCGTCGCGGGACAGGGTTTTATGGCTACACCTTC	CASSFRRGTGFYGYTF	TRBD1	NA	TRBV11-3	TRBJ1-2
TGTGCCAGCAGCTCCGGGACTAGCGTAGATACGCAGTATTTT	CASSSGTSVDTQYF	TRBD2	once	TRBV9	TRBJ2-3
TGTGCCAGCAGTGAAGAGGGCTCTGGGGCCAACGGCCTGACTTTC	CASSEEGSGANGLTF	NA	NA	TRBV2	TRBJ2-6
TGTGCCAGCAGCGTCGGACAGGGGCCAGCAAGAGAGCAGTTCTTC	CASSVGQGPAREQFF	TRBD1	NA	TRBV9	TRBJ2-1
TGCGCCAGCAGCTCCCGGCGGGACTCCTACAATGAGCAGTTCTTC	CASSSRRDSYNEQFF	NA	NA	TRBV5-1	TRBJ2-1
TGTGCCAGCAGGGACGGAGACAGTCTTCAAGAGACCCAGTACTTC	CASRDGDSLQETQYF	NA	NA	TRBV28	TRBJ2-5
TGCAGCGTTGCCTTCCTCGGGACAGATCAAGCTTTCTTT	CSVAFLGTDQAFF	TRBD1	NA	TRBV29-1	TRBJ1-1
TGTGCCAGCAGTGTAGGGGTGACTAGCGCTGCAGATGAGCAGTTCTTC	CASSVGVTSAADEQFF	TRBD2	NA	TRBV25-1	TRBJ2-1
TGTGCCAGCAGTTACTTCGGGGAGACTAAAAACATTCAGTACTTC	CASSYFGETKNIQYF	NA	few	TRBV6-6	TRBJ2-4
TGTGCCAGCAGCTTAGTTAGCTTGGTCACCGGGGAGCTGTTTTTT	CASSLVSLVTGELFF	NA	NA	TRBV11-2	TRBJ2-2
TGTGCCAGCAGGACCGGGACAGGGGCTCCCAATGAGCAGTTCTTC	CASRTGTGAPNEQFF	TRBD1	NA	TRBV6-5	TRBJ2-1
TGTGCCAGCAGCTTAGCCCTAGCGCGAAGCACAGATACGCAGTATTTT	CASSLALARSTDTQYF	NA	NA	TRBV7-2	TRBJ2-3
TGTGCCAGCAGTGAAGCGTGGCCTAATGAAAAACTGTTTTTT	CASSEAWPNEKLFF	NA	NA	TRBV6-1	TRBJ1-4
TGTGCCAGCAGCCAACTACAGGGGGGTAATGAAAAACTGTTTTTT	CASSQLQGGNEKLFF	TRBD1	NA	TRBV4-2	TRBJ1-4
TGTGCCAGCAGCTTAGAGACAGGGGCAGATACGCAGTATTTT	CASSLETGADTQYF	TRBD1	NA	TRBV11-3	TRBJ2-3
TGTGCCAGCAGCAACGAGAGTGAGCAGTTCTTC	CASSNESEQFF	NA	NA	TRBV13	TRBJ2-1
TGTGCCAGCAGTTTATTCGAGGGCACAGGGCTCTATGGCTACACCTTC	CASSLFEGTGLYGYTF	NA	NA	TRBV28	TRBJ1-2
TGCGCCAGCAGCTGGGGACTAGCGGGGATTAGCTCCTACGAGCAGTACTTC	CASSWGLAGISSYEQYF	TRBD2	NA	TRBV5-1	TRBJ2-7
TGCGCCAGCAGCCGCACTCCGGGACTAGCGGGAGGGAGAGACAATGAGCAGTTCTTC	CASSRTPGLAGGRDNEQFF	TRBD2	NA	TRBV5-1	TRBJ2-1
TGTGCCAGTAGCAGACTAGCGGCTAACTACAATGAGCAGTTCTTC	CASSRLAANYNEQFF	TRBD2	NA	TRBV19	TRBJ2-1
TGCAGCGTGGGACAGGGGACTGGAAACACCATATATTTT	CSVGQGTGNTIYF	TRBD1	NA	TRBV29-1	TRBJ1-3
TGTGCCAGCAGTTTATCGGGGAGCAACAATCAGCCCCAGCATTTT	CASSLSGSNNQPQHF	NA	NA	TRBV28	TRBJ1-5